This T cell receptor beta chain was sequenced for a study of cytomegalovirus exposure and HLA in healthy donors. Regarding the study as a whole: When a later analysis was performed, an Asian-associated ancestry cluster reportedly had fewer N-insertions than the approximately 690-donor mean. Later work showed greater clonal expansion in HLA-associated TCR beta chains than in equally common others. The productive fraction for most TCR beta V segments was about 87% or about 30% in an earlier analysis.

Vbeta (60) and Jbeta (13) primers were used in the PCR. This table comes from immunoSEQ multiplex PCR, and its TCRdb copy is limited to in-frame clones, with some not included. The sample includes roughly 180,000 clones, around 79% of them seen just once. About this clone: No antigen is known for it.

The sample taken for sequencing was PBMCs. This TCR was recovered from a girl aged 10-17 years in good health and CMV-seropositive.

The DNA for the CDR3 is TGTGCCAGCAGCTCCCCGGGACTAGCGGGGCACGAGCAGTACTTC. Translation: CASSSPGLAGHEQYF. The rearrangement links TRBV11-2 to TRBJ2-7, with 13 bases matching TRBD2. Germline values: CDR1 SGHAT, CDR2 FQNNGV. This CDR3 has 15 amino acids. The trim removed 4 bases at V and 5 bases at J, leaving 5 bases unmatched.